This T cell receptor beta chain stems from a study of regulatory T cells in long-lasting Graves disease. Time point given: newly diagnosed GD, antithyroid drugs for less than 3 months. The TCR library was made from RNA that had been extracted from PBMCs in TRIzol. This clonotype was counted many times. Its antigen is not identified. This CDR3 contains 13 residues. CDR1 SGHDN and CDR2 FVKESK come from the germline V gene. Trimming pared 4 bases from V and 12 bases from J, leaving 16 bases between. Study observations and caveats: The study examined only peripheral blood, not thyroid tissue. Persistent disease exhibited a predilection for TRBV28, TRBJ1-2 and TRBJ2-5.

Arm-PCR of CDR3 regions and iRepertoire HTBI primers were the basis on which TCR beta libraries were built. Original handling: Samples collectively showed fewer than 80 TRBV and more than 11 TRBJ segments. TCRdb re-called the multiplex PCR reads through MiXCR, storing one row per CDR3 protein. V and J calls and clone size were set by TCRdb, not the authors. This table has some 340,000 distinct CDR3 sequences, 12% appearing once. This same sample was also taken into another study, of T cells in Graves' hyperthyroidism and ophthalmopathy.

The specimen was peripheral blood mononuclear cells (PBMCs), collected at new diagnosis, from a patient treated with antithyroid drugs. This clonotype originated in a woman in her late teens or twenties with Graves disease. The chain combines TRBV14 with TRBJ2-1; D is unclear. CDR3 DNA sequence: TGTGCCAGCAGCCCTTATCTAGTCAGTGCGCAGTTCTTC. This encodes CASSPYLVSAQFF. Full variable domain (rest looked up from reference TRBV14 and TRBJ2-1): EAGVTQFPSHSVIEKGQTVTLRCDPISGHDNLYWYRRVMGKEIKFLLHFVKESKQDESGMPNNRFLAERTGGTYSTLKVQPAELEDSGVYFCASSPYLVSAQFFGPGTRLTVL.